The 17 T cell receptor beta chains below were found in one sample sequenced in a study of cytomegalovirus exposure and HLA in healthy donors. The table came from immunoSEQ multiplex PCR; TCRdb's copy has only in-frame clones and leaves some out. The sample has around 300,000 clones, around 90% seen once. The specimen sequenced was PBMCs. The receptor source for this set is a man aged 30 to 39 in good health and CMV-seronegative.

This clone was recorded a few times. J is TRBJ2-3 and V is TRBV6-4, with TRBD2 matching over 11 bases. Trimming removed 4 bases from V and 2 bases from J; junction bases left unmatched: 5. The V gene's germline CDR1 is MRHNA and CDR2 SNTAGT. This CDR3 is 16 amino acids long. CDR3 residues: CASSALSGGATDTQYF. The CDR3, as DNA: TGTGCCAGCAGTGCCCTTAGCGGGGGGGCCACAGATACGCAGTATTTT.

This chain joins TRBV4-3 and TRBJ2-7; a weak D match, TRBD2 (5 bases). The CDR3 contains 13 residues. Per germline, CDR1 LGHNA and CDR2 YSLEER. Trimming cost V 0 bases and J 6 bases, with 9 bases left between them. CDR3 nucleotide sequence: TGCGCCAGCAGCCAAGACTCGAGGGCCGAGCAGTACTTC. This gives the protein CASSQDSRAEQYF.

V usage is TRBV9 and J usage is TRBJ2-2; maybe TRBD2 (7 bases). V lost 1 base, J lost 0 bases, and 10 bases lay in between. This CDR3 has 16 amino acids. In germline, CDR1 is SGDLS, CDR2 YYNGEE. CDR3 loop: CASSVYGGPNTGELFF. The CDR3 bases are TGTGCCAGCAGCGTATACGGGGGGCCGAACACCGGGGAGCTGTTTTTT.

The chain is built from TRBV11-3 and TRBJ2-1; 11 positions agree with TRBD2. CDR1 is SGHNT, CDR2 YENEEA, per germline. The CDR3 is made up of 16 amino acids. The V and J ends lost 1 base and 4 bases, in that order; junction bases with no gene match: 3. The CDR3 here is CASSLVGTSGYNEQFF. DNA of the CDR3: TGTGCCAGCAGCTTAGTGGGGACTAGCGGTTACAATGAGCAGTTCTTC.

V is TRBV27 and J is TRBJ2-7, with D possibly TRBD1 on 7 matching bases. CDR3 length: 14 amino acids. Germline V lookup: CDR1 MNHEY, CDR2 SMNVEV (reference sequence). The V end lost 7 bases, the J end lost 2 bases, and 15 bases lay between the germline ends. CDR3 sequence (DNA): TGTGCCAGCAAGGGGGGCCAGGGGGCCTACGAGCAGTACTTC. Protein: CASKGGQGAYEQYF.

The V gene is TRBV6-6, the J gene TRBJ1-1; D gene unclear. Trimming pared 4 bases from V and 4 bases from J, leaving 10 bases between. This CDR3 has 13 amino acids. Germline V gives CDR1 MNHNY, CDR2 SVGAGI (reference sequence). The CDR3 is CASSLGVGTEAFF. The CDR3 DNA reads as TGTGCCAGCAGTTTAGGAGTGGGCACTGAAGCTTTCTTT.

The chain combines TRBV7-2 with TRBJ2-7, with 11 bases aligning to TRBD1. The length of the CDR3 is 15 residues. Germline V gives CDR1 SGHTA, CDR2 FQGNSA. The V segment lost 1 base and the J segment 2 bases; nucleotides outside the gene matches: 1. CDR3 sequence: CASSLGGQGAYEQYF. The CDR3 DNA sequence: TGTGCCAGCAGCTTAGGGGGACAGGGGGCCTACGAGCAGTACTTC. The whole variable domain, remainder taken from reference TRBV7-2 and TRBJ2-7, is GAGVSQSPSNKVTEKGKDVELRCDPISGHTALYWYRQSLGQGLEFLIYFQGNSAPDKSGLPSDRFSAERTGGSVSTLTIQRTQQEDSAVYLCASSLGGQGAYEQYFGPGTRLTVT.

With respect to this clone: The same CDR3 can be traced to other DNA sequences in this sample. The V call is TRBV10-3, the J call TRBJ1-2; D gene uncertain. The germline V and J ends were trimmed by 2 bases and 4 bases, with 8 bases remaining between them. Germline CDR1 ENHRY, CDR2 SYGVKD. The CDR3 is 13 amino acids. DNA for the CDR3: TGTGCCATCAGTGAGAGGGAGATCTATGGCTACACCTTC. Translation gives CAISEREIYGYTF.

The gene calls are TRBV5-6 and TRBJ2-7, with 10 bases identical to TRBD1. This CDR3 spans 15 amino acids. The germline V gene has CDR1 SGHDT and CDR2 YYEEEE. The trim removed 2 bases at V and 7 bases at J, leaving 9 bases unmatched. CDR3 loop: CASSFRDRGSGEQYF. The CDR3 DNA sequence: TGTGCCAGCAGCTTTCGGGACAGGGGATCGGGGGAGCAGTACTTC. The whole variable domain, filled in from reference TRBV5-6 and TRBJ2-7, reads DAGVTQSPTHLIKTRGQQVTLRCSPKSGHDTVSWYQQALGQGPQFIFQYYEEEERQRGNFPDRFSGHQFPNYSSELNVNALLLGDSALYLCASSFRDRGSGEQYFGPGTRLTVT.

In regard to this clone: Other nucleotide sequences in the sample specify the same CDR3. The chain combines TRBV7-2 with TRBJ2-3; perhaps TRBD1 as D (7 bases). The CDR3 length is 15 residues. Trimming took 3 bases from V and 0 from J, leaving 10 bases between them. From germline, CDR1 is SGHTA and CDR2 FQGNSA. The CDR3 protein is CASSLTGTSTDTQYF. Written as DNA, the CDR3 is TGTGCCAGCAGCTTGACAGGGACTAGCACAGATACGCAGTATTTT.

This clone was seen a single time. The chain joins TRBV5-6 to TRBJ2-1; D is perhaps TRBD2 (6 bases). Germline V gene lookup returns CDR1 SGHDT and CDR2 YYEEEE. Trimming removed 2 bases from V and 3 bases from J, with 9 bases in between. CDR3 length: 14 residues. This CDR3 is CASSFGGFYNEQFF. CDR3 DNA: TGTGCCAGCAGCTTTGGGGGGTTCTACAATGAGCAGTTCTTC.

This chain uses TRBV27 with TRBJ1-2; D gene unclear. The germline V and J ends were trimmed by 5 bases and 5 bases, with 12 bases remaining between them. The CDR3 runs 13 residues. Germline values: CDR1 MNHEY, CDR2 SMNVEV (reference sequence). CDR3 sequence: CASSSSGRYGYTF. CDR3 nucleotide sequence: TGTGCCAGCAGTAGTTCCGGGAGATATGGCTACACCTTC.

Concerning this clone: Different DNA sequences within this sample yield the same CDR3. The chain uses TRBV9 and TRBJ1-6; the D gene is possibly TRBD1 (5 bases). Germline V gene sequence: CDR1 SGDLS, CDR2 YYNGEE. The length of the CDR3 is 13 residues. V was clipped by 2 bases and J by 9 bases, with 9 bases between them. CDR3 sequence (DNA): TGTGCCAGCAGCGTCGGGGGTGGTTCACCCCTCCACTTT. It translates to CASSVGGGSPLHF.

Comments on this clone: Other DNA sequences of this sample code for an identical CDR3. The CDR3 protein is CASSEQGGNQPQHF. DNA for the CDR3: TGTGCCAGCAGTGAACAGGGGGGCAATCAGCCCCAGCATTTT. V usage is TRBV2 and J usage is TRBJ1-5; TRBD1 matches at 7 bases. The V gene's germline CDR1 is SNHLY and CDR2 FYNNEI. The CDR3 is 14 residues long. V dropped 2 bases and J dropped 2; count of bases not matched to a gene: 0.

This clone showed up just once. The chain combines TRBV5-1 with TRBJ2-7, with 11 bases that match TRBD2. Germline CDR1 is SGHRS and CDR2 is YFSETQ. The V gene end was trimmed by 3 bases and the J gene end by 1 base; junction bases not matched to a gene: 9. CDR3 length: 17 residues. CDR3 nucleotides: TGCGCCAGCAGCTGGGGGCCGGCTAGCGGGGGGTCCTACGAGCAGTACTTC. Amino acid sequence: CASSWGPASGGSYEQYF. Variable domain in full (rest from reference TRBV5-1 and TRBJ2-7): KAGVTQTPRYLIKTRGQQVTLSCSPISGHRSVSWYQQTPGQGLQFLFEYFSETQRNKGNFPGRFSGRQFSNSRSEMNVSTLELGDSALYLCASSWGPASGGSYEQYFGPGTRLTVT.

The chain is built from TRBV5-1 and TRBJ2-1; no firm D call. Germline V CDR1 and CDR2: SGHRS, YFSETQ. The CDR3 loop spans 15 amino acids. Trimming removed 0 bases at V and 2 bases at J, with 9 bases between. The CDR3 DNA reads TGCGCCAGCAGCTTGGATCACACCGCCTACAATGAGCAGTTCTTC. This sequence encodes CASSLDHTAYNEQFF.

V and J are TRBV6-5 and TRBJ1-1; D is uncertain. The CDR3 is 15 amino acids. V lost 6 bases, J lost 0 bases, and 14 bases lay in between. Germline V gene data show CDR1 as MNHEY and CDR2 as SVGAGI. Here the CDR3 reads CASSPSRVLNTEAFF. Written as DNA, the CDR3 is TGTGCCAGCAGCCCGTCGAGGGTGTTGAACACTGAAGCTTTCTTT.